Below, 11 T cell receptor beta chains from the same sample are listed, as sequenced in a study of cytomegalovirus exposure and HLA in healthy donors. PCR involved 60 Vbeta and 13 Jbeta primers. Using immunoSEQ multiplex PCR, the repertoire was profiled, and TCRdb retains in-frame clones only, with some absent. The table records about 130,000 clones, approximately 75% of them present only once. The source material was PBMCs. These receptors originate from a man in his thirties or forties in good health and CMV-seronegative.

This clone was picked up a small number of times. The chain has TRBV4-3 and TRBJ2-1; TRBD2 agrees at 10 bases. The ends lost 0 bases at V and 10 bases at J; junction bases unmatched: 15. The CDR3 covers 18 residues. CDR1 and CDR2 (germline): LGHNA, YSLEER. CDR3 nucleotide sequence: TGCGCCAGCAGCCAAGATCTTTCGCGTCTAGCGGGGGCGGGGGAGCAGTTCTTC. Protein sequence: CASSQDLSRLAGAGEQFF.

The CDR3 sequence: CASSPGVSYGYTF. The CDR3, as DNA: TGTGCCAGCAGCCCGGGTGTTAGCTATGGCTACACCTTC. The J gene is TRBJ1-2, the V gene TRBV11-2; no definite D call. Germline CDR1 reads SGHAT; CDR2 reads FQNNGV. Trimming cost V 5 bases and J 4 bases, with 11 bases left between them. The CDR3 sequence is 13 residues long.

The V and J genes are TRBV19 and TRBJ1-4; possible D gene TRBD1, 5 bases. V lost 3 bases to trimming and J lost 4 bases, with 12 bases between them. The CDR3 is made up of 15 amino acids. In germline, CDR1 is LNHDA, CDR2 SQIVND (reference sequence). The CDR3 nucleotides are TGTGCCAGTAGTATCGGGGGAATTCTTAATGAAAAACTGTTTTTT. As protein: CASSIGGILNEKLFF.

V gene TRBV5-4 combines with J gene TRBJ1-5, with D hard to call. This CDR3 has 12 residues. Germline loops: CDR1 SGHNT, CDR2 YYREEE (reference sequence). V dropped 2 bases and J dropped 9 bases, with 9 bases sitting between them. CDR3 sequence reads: CASSLLGGPQHF. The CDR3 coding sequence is TGTGCCAGCAGCTTACTGGGAGGGCCCCAGCATTTT.

CDR3 residues: CASSLDFGLAGGPSALSYEQYF. CDR3 in DNA: TGTGCCAGCAGCTTAGATTTCGGGCTAGCGGGGGGCCCATCCGCTCTCTCCTACGAGCAGTACTTC. The chain couples TRBV7-8 to TRBJ2-7; 11 nucleotides match TRBD2. The ends lost 1 base at V and 0 bases at J; junction bases unmatched: 20. The CDR3 has 22 residues. Germline CDR1 is SGHVS and CDR2 is FQNEAQ.

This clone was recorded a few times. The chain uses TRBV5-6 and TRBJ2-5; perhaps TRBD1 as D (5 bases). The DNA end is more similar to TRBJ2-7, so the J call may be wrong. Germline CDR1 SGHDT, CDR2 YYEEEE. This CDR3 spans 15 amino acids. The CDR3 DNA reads TGTGCCAGCAGCTGGAACCTTGCAGGGAAGGGCGAGCAGTACTTC. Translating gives CASSWNLAGKGEQYF.

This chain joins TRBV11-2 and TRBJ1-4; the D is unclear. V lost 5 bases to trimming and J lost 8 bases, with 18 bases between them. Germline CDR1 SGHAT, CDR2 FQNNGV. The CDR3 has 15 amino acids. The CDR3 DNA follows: TGTGCCAGCAGCCCTAGCAGGCCCTTAGGGGAAAAACTGTTTTTT. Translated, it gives CASSPSRPLGEKLFF.

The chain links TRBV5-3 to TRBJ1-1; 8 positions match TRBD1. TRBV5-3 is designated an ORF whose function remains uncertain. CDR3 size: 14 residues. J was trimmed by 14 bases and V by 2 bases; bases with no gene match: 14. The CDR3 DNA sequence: TGTGCCAGAAGCTTCAGGGGGCGGGTGGAGTTGCGGTTCTTT. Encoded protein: CARSFRGRVELRFF.

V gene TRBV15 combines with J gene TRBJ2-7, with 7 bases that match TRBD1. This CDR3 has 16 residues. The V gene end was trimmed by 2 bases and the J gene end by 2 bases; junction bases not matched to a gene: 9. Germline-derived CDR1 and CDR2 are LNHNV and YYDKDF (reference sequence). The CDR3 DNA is TGTGCCACCAGCAGACCAGACAGGGCCCACCCCTACGAGCAGTACTTC. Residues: CATSRPDRAHPYEQYF. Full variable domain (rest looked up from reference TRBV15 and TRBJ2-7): DAMVIQNPRYQVTQFGKPVTLSCSQTLNHNVMYWYQQKSSQAPKLLFHYYDKDFNNEADTPDNFQSRRPNTSFCFLDIRSPGLGDTAMYLCATSRPDRAHPYEQYFGPGTRLTVT.

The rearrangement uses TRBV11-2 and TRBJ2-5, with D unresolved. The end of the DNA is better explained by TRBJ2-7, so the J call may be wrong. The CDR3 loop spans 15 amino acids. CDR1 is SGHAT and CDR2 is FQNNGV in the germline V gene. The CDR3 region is CASSLGTTSSYEQYF. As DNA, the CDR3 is TGTGCCAGCAGCTTAGGTACTACAAGCTCCTACGAGCAGTACTTC.

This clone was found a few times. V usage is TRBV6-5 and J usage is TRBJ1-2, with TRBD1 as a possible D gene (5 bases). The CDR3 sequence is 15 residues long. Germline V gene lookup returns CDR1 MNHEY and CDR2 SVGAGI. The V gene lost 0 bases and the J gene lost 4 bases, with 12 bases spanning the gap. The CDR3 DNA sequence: TGTGCCAGCAGTTACTCGGGGTGGGGCCCCTATGGCTACACCTTC. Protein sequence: CASSYSGWGPYGYTF.